This TCR beta chain was profiled in a study of T cells after yellow fever vaccination. The CDR3 spans 17 residues. The V and J ends lost 5 bases and 1 base respectively, with 20 bases between them. CDR1 is LNHNV, CDR2 YYDKDF, per germline (reference sequence). This clonotype was seen ten or more times. Overall study results and limits: Relatively few clonotypes were ones that appeared in both CD4 and CD8 compartments. FACS-sorted repertoires could contain abundant clonotypes contaminating from the bulk population. Compared with primary, the secondary response was weaker and peaked at day 5, not 15.

Template switching with 5'RACE generated the TCR cDNA and added a universal primer site and UMIs. TCRdb reprocessed the 5' RACE reads via MiXCR and lists one record per CDR3 protein. The sample includes around 46,000 distinct CDR3 sequences, about 6.8% of them seen just once. This specimen was CD8+ T cells not binding an NS4B(214-222) dextramer, sorted from PBMCs, taken 45 days after the yellow fever booster vaccination. The clonotype originates from a man aged 25-40 years who received the YFV17D yellow fever vaccine. The chain carries TRBV15 and TRBJ2-5; D might be TRBD1 (7 bases). CDR3 amino acids: CATSRLPQGGLQETQYF. CDR3 coding DNA: TGTGCCACCAGCCGGCTCCCGCAGGGGGGCCTCCAAGAGACCCAGTACTTC.